Listed here are 14 T cell receptor beta chains from one sample, sequenced in a study of blood T cell repertoires in COVID-19. Produced via immunoSEQ multiplex PCR; TCRdb's table is partial and in-frame only. The sample holds around 65,000 clones, around 80% seen once. Sequenced: peripheral blood. Receptors were obtained from a human donor in a cohort sampled during active COVID-19.

The gene calls are TRBV2 and TRBJ1-1; tentatively, D is TRBD1 (5 bases). Trimming removed 11 bases from V and 4 bases from J, with 20 bases in between. Germline-derived CDR1 and CDR2 are SNHLY and FYNNEI. The CDR3 has 14 residues. The CDR3 nucleotides read TGTGCCTACTCCTTCCCGGGACTTGGCACTGAAGCTTTCTTT. It codes for CAYSFPGLGTEAFF.

V is TRBV19 and J is TRBJ1-3; a possible D gene is TRBD1 (6 bases). CDR1 LNHDA and CDR2 SQIVND come from the germline V gene (reference sequence). The CDR3 has 15 residues. Trimming took 7 bases from V and 2 from J, leaving 15 bases between them. Here the CDR3 reads CASTLRGNAGNTIYF. In nucleotides, the CDR3 is TGTGCCAGTACCCTCAGGGGAAACGCTGGAAACACCATATATTTT.

This chain links TRBV5-1 with TRBJ2-3; 8 bases are a match to TRBD2. Germline loops: CDR1 SGHRS, CDR2 YFSETQ. V was clipped by 7 bases and J by 2 bases; unmatched bases: 6. This CDR3 is 14 amino acids long. The CDR3 region is CASPGTRPTDTQYF. The CDR3 DNA reads TGCGCCAGCCCCGGGACTAGACCCACAGATACGCAGTATTTT.

This clone was recorded once. The chain combines TRBV25-1 with TRBJ2-3, with TRBD1 identical over 8 bases. Germline V CDR1 and CDR2: MGHDK, SYGVNS. Trimming took 3 bases from V and 5 from J; bases not matched to a gene: 13. The CDR3 totals 17 residues. The CDR3 bases are TGTGCCAGCAGTGATTCGGCCAGGGGGCGCGGGTTAGATACGCAGTATTTT. Translated: CASSDSARGRGLDTQYF. Variable domain in full (rest from reference TRBV25-1 and TRBJ2-3): EADIYQTPRYLVIGTGKKITLECSQTMGHDKMYWYQQDPGMELHLIHYSYGVNSTEKGDLSSESTVSRIRTEHFPLTLESARPSHTSQYLCASSDSARGRGLDTQYFGPGTRLTVL.

The chain uses TRBV5-1 and TRBJ1-2; D call uncertain. The CDR3 loop spans 13 amino acids. V was pared by 4 bases and J by 4 bases, with 11 bases between. CDR1 and CDR2 (germline): SGHRS, YFSETQ. The CDR3 region is CASSPDNSYGYTF. Written as DNA, the CDR3 is TGCGCCAGCAGCCCCGACAACTCCTATGGCTACACCTTC.

The chain links TRBV11-2 to TRBJ2-1; D gene unclear. V was cut by 6 bases and J by 7 bases, with 22 bases left in between. The CDR3 totals 16 residues. Per the germline V gene, CDR1 is SGHAT and CDR2 is FQNNGV. The CDR3 nucleotides are TGTGCCAGCAGTACCCTCATTGGCCGCCACCCTAATGAGCAGTTCTTC. Translated, it gives CASSTLIGRHPNEQFF.

V and J are TRBV27 and TRBJ1-4; possible D gene TRBD1, 5 bases. In germline, CDR1 is MNHEY, CDR2 SMNVEV (reference sequence). This CDR3 has 15 amino acids. The V end lost 2 bases, the J end lost 11 bases, and 18 bases lay between the germline ends. CDR3 in DNA: TGTGCCAGCAGTTTAGGCAATACGGGGGGACTTAAACTGTTTTTT. This gives the protein CASSLGNTGGLKLFF. The whole variable domain, remainder taken from reference TRBV27 and TRBJ1-4, is EAQVTQNPRYLITVTGKKLTVTCSQNMNHEYMSWYRQDPGLGLRQIYYSMNVEVTDKGDVPEGYKVSRKEKRNFPLILESPSPNQTSLYFCASSLGNTGGLKLFFGSGTQLSVL.

The rearrangement links TRBV7-6 to TRBJ2-3, with 7 bases matching TRBD2. The germline V gene has CDR1 SGHVS and CDR2 FNYEAQ. The CDR3 loop spans 18 amino acids. Trimming at V came to 0 bases and at J to 0 bases, leaving 9 bases not matched to a gene. The CDR3 protein is CASSLAPTSEGSTDTQYF. As DNA, the CDR3 is TGTGCCAGCAGCTTAGCGCCCACTAGCGAGGGTAGCACAGATACGCAGTATTTT.

The J gene is TRBJ1-5, the V gene TRBV28; a weak D match, TRBD1 (5 bases). The germline V gene encodes CDR1 MDHEN and CDR2 SYDVKM. Trimming took 6 bases from V and 4 from J, leaving 13 bases between them. This CDR3 is built from 14 residues. CDR3 bases: TGTGCCAGCAGGTCACGGGGGGGTAATCAGCCCCAGCATTTT. This sequence encodes CASRSRGGNQPQHF.

This chain links TRBV2 with TRBJ2-1; 7 bases agree with TRBD2. CDR3 length: 16 amino acids. Germline CDR1 and CDR2: SNHLY and FYNNEI. J lost 2 bases, V lost 3 bases, and 7 bases had no gene match. The CDR3 is CASSEGASGTYNEQFF. The CDR3 nucleotides read TGTGCCAGCAGTGAGGGAGCTAGCGGAACCTACAATGAGCAGTTCTTC.

The chain carries TRBV14 and TRBJ2-2; weak D call: TRBD1 (6 bases). The CDR3 length is 14 residues. Germline V lookup: CDR1 SGHDN, CDR2 FVKESK. Trimming cost V 2 bases and J 6 bases, with 10 bases left between them. The CDR3 region has the DNA TGTGCCAGCAGCCAACAGGGGTTTCCCGGGGAGCTGTTTTTT. Its protein is CASSQQGFPGELFF.

This clone appeared a few times. This chain links TRBV28 with TRBJ1-5; D may be TRBD1 (5 bases). Trimming cost V 6 bases and J 4 bases, with 13 bases left between them. Per germline, CDR1 MDHEN and CDR2 SYDVKM. The CDR3 has 14 residues. CDR3: CASRTGGRNQPQHF. DNA for the CDR3: TGTGCCAGCAGGACCGGGGGTCGGAATCAGCCCCAGCATTTT.

This clone was observed a handful of times. The V call is TRBV9, the J call TRBJ1-4, with 7 bases aligning to TRBD1. Germline values: CDR1 SGDLS, CDR2 YYNGEE. V lost 4 bases, J lost 7 bases, and 10 bases stayed unmatched. This CDR3 region has 15 residues. CDR3 in amino acids: CASSQGVGAREKLFF. CDR3 nucleotide sequence: TGTGCCAGCAGCCAGGGGGTAGGGGCGCGTGAAAAACTGTTTTTT.

The genes are TRBV21-1 and TRBJ2-7; the table gives TRBD2 as D, unverified against the DNA. TRBV21-1 is flagged as a pseudogene. The CDR3 contains 15 residues. CDR3 DNA: TGTGCCAGCAGCAAAGGGAAGCGGGAGGCCTACGAGCAGTACTTC. Translation gives CASSKGKREAYEQYF.